A selection of T cell receptor beta chains follows, all from one sample in a study of cytomegalovirus exposure and HLA in healthy donors. TCRdb keeps only in-frame clones here, not all; method: immunoSEQ multiplex PCR. Of roughly 120,000 clones in the sample, about 93% were seen once. Sequences were obtained from PBMCs. The receptors derive from a woman younger than 35 in good health and CMV-seronegative. CDR3s include the opening cysteine and the closing phenylalanine or tryptophan. A D gene is named only where the DNA matches it firmly. Clone size, where shown, is once, few, many, or a class for clones that have expanded.

d_gene: TRBD1
abundance: NA
j_gene: TRBJ2-7
v_gene: TRBV7-6
CDR3nt: TGTGCCAGCAGCCGGGGGACAGGTACGTCCGAGCAGTACTTC
CDR3aa: CASSRGTGTSEQYF

d_gene: NA
abundance: NA
j_gene: TRBJ2-3
v_gene: TRBV9
CDR3nt: TGTGCCAGCGCGCAGGGGGGTACAGATACGCAGTATTTT
CDR3aa: CASAQGGTDTQYF

d_gene: NA
abundance: NA
j_gene: TRBJ2-3
v_gene: TRBV29-1
CDR3nt: TGCAGCGTTCTTCTGGCCGTTGCTAGGAATACGCAGTATTTT
CDR3aa: CSVLLAVARNTQYF

d_gene: TRBD1
abundance: NA
j_gene: TRBJ1-4
v_gene: TRBV6-5
CDR3nt: TGTGCCAGCAGGACCGGACAGGGAGGAGAAAAACTGTTTTTT
CDR3aa: CASRTGQGGEKLFF

d_gene: NA
abundance: NA
j_gene: TRBJ2-7
v_gene: TRBV11-2
CDR3nt: TGTGCCAGCAGCCCAAGGGGGGGCTACTACGAGCAGTACTTC
CDR3aa: CASSPRGGYYEQYF

d_gene: TRBD1
abundance: NA
j_gene: TRBJ2-5
v_gene: TRBV5-1
CDR3nt: TGCGCCAGCAGCCCCGGGACAGGGGGAGCAGGAGAGACCCAGTACTTC
CDR3aa: CASSPGTGGAGETQYF

d_gene: NA
abundance: once
j_gene: TRBJ2-1
v_gene: TRBV19
CDR3nt: TGTGCCAGTAGGGAGCAGGGCCAAGGCTACAATGAGCAGTTCTTC
CDR3aa: CASREQGQGYNEQFF

d_gene: TRBD1
abundance: NA
j_gene: TRBJ1-2
v_gene: TRBV10-1
CDR3nt: TGCGCCAGCAGTGAGACGCTGGCCGGGACAGGGGCACCTGGGGATGGCTACACCTTC
CDR3aa: CASSETLAGTGAPGDGYTF

d_gene: NA
abundance: few
j_gene: TRBJ1-5
v_gene: TRBV2
CDR3nt: TGTGCCAGCAGGCGGGGGATGAATAGCAATCAGCCCCAGCATTTT
CDR3aa: CASRRGMNSNQPQHF

d_gene: TRBD1
abundance: NA
j_gene: TRBJ1-4
v_gene: TRBV5-1
CDR3nt: TGCGCCAGCAGTTTACAGGGGATTAATGAAAAACTGTTTTTT
CDR3aa: CASSLQGINEKLFF

d_gene: TRBD2
abundance: NA
j_gene: TRBJ2-3
v_gene: TRBV9
CDR3nt: TGTGCCAGCAGTCTTAGGAGCGGGACTAGCGACACAGATACGCAGTATTTT
CDR3aa: CASSLRSGTSDTDTQYF

d_gene: NA
abundance: NA
j_gene: TRBJ1-1
v_gene: TRBV2
CDR3nt: TGTGCCAGCAGTCCACGTCATGACAGAAACACTGAAGCTTTCTTT
CDR3aa: CASSPRHDRNTEAFF

d_gene: TRBD2
abundance: NA
j_gene: TRBJ2-7
v_gene: TRBV9
CDR3nt: TGTGCCAGCAGCGTAGGGGAAAGCGGGAGGAGAAACGAGCAGTACTTC
CDR3aa: CASSVGESGRRNEQYF

d_gene: NA
abundance: NA
j_gene: TRBJ2-2
v_gene: TRBV5-1
CDR3nt: TGCGCCAGCAGCCCCCCCGGGGTCCCCACCGGGGAGCTGTTTTTT
CDR3aa: CASSPPGVPTGELFF

d_gene: NA
abundance: NA
j_gene: TRBJ2-7
v_gene: TRBV6-1
CDR3nt: TGTGCCAGCACTACAGGGATCTCCTACGAGCAGTACTTC
CDR3aa: CASTTGISYEQYF

d_gene: NA
abundance: NA
j_gene: TRBJ2-4
v_gene: TRBV16
CDR3nt: TGTGCCAGCAGCCAATCGATGGGGCGGGACGGCAAAAACATTCAGTACTTC
CDR3aa: CASSQSMGRDGKNIQYF

d_gene: NA
abundance: NA
j_gene: TRBJ1-5
v_gene: TRBV27
CDR3nt: TGTGCCAGCAGGGCTGGCCCCGGGAGCAATCAGCCCCAGCATTTT
CDR3aa: CASRAGPGSNQPQHF

d_gene: NA
abundance: NA
j_gene: TRBJ2-6
v_gene: TRBV27
CDR3nt: TGTGCCAGCAGTTTAATTGGCAGGGCTGGGGCCAACGTCCTGACTTTC
CDR3aa: CASSLIGRAGANVLTF

d_gene: TRBD2
abundance: NA
j_gene: TRBJ2-1
v_gene: TRBV2
CDR3nt: TGTGCCAGCAGTGTGCGGCTAGCGGGATCCAATGAGCAGTTCTTC
CDR3aa: CASSVRLAGSNEQFF

d_gene: NA
abundance: NA
j_gene: TRBJ1-1
v_gene: TRBV9
CDR3nt: TGTGCCAGCAGCGTGGGAGGGACCTTGGGCACTGAAGCTTTCTTT
CDR3aa: CASSVGGTLGTEAFF

d_gene: TRBD1
abundance: NA
j_gene: TRBJ2-2
v_gene: TRBV29-1
CDR3nt: TGCAGCGTTCCGGACAGGGGATGGCTGGGGGGGGAGCTGTTTTTT
CDR3aa: CSVPDRGWLGGELFF

d_gene: TRBD2
abundance: NA
j_gene: TRBJ2-1
v_gene: TRBV7-9
CDR3nt: TGTGCCAGCAGCCCCAGGACTAGCGGGAATAGTGAGCAGTTCTTC
CDR3aa: CASSPRTSGNSEQFF

d_gene: NA
abundance: NA
j_gene: TRBJ2-2
v_gene: TRBV2
CDR3nt: TGTGCCAGCAGTTTAGAGAACACCGGGGAGCTGTTTTTT
CDR3aa: CASSLENTGELFF

d_gene: NA
abundance: NA
j_gene: TRBJ1-5
v_gene: TRBV18
CDR3nt: TGTGCCAGCTCTCAACGCGGAAGCAATCAGCCCCAGCATTTT
CDR3aa: CASSQRGSNQPQHF